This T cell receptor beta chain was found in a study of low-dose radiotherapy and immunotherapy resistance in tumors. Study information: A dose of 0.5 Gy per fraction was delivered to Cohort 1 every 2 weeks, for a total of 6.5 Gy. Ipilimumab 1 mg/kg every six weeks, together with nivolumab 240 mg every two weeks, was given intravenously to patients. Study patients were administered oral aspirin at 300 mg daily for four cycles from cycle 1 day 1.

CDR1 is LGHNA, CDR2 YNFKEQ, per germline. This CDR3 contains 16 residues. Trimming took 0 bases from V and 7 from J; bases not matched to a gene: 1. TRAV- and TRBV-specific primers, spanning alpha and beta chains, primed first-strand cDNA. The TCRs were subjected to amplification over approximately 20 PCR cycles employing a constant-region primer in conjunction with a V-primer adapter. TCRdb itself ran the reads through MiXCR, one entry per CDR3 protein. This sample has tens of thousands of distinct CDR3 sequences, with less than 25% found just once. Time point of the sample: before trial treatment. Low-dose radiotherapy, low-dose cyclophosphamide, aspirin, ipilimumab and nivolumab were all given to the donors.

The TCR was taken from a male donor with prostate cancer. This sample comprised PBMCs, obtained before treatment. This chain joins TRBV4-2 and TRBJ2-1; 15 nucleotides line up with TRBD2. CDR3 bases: TGTGCCAGCAGCCAAGATGGGACTAGCGGGGGGAATGAGCAGTTCTTC. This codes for CASSQDGTSGGNEQFF.